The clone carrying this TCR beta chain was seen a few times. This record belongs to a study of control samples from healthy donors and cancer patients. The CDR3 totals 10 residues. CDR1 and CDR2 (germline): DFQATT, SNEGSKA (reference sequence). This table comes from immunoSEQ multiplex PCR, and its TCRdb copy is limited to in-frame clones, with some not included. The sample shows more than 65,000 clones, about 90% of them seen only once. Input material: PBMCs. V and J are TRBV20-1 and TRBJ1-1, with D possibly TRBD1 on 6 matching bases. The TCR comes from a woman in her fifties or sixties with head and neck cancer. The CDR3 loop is CIPGAPEAFF. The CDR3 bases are TGCATTCCGGGGGCCCCTGAAGCTTTCTTT.